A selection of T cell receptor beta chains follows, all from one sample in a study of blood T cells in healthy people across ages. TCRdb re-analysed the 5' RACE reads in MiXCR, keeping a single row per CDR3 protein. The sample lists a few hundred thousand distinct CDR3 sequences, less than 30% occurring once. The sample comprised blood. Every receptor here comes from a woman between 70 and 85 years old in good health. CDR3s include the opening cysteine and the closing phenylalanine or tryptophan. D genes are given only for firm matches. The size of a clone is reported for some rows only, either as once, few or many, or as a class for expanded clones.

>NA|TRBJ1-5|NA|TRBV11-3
TGTGCCAGCAGCTCAAAACAACCGGGACTAGGGAAGCCCCAGCATTTT
CASSSKQPGLGKPQHF
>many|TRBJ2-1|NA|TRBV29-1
TGCAGCGTTGACCGGGGTGTCGATGAGCAGTTCTTC
CSVDRGVDEQFF
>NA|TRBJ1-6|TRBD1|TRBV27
TGTGCCAGCAGTTTATTCTCGGGACAGGGCTACTCACCCCTCCACTTT
CASSLFSGQGYSPLHF
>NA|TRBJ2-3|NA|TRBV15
TGTGCCACCAGCAGACGGGCTGAGGGCAGGGATACGCAGTATTTT
CATSRRAEGRDTQYF
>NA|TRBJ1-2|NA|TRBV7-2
TGTGCCAGCAGCTTCAGTTTACAGGCCGCCTATGGCTACACCTTC
CASSFSLQAAYGYTF
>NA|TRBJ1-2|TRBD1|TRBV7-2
TGTGCCAGCAGCTTAGCGGCGACAGGGGACTATGGCTACACCTTC
CASSLAATGDYGYTF
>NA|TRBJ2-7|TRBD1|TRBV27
TGTGCCAGCAGCTCCCCGACAGGGAGCCACGAGCAGTACTTC
CASSSPTGSHEQYF
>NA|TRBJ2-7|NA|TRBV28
TGTGCCAGCAAAAGCAGCCCCTACGAGCAGTACTTC
CASKSSPYEQYF
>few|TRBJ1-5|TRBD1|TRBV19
TGTGCCAGCGAAACCGGGACAGGGTATAGCAATCAGCCCCAGCATTTT
CASETGTGYSNQPQHF
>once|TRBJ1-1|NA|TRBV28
TGTGCCAGCAGCCAGGGACCGACCTTGGAAGCTTTCTTT
CASSQGPTLEAFF
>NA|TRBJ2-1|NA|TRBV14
TGTGCCAGCAGCCAAGACAGGGGATATGAGCAGTTCTTC
CASSQDRGYEQFF
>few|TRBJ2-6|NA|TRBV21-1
TGTGCCAGCAGCAAAGGGCCGGGACACCGGGCAGGAGGGGCCAACGTCCTGACTTTC
CASSKGPGHRAGGANVLTF
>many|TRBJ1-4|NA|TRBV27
TGTGCCAGGATACCAGAGGGGTCAACTAATGAAAAACTGTTTTTT
CARIPEGSTNEKLFF
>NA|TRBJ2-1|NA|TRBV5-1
TGCGCCAGCAGCTTGGGGTCTCTGGAGAATGAGCAGTTCTTC
CASSLGSLENEQFF
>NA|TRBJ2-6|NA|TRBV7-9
TGTGCCAGCAGCTTTATGGGGGTCCCACGCTCTGGGGCCAACGTCCTGACTTTC
CASSFMGVPRSGANVLTF
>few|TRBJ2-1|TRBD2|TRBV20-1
TGCAGTGCTAGGGAGAGCGGGAGGCTCTACAATGAGCAGTTCTTC
CSARESGRLYNEQFF
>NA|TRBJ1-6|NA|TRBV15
TGTGCCACCGGCAGAGATGGGCGAGTAAATTCACCCCTCCACTTT
CATGRDGRVNSPLHF
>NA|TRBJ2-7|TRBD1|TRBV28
TGTGCCAGCAGTGAAGGGGGCTCTTTGTACGAGCAGTACTTC
CASSEGGSLYEQYF
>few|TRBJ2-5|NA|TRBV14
TGTGCCAGCACCGACCAACTAGGTCCTCAAGAGACCCAGTACTTC
CASTDQLGPQETQYF
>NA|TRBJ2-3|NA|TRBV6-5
TGTGCCGCGGGGGCGGGAGTAGATACGCAGTATTTT
CAAGAGVDTQYF
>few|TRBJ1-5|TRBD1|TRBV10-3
TGTGCCATCAGTGGGGGACAGGAAAATCAGCCCCAGCATTTT
CAISGGQENQPQHF
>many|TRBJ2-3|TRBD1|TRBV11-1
TGTGCCAGCAGCCTCGGGACAGGGGAAGGCCGCACAGATACGCAGTATTTT
CASSLGTGEGRTDTQYF
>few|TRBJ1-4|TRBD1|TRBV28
TGTGCCAGCAGCGGGACAGGGTTCCTTAGGGCTAATGAAAAACTGTTTTTT
CASSGTGFLRANEKLFF
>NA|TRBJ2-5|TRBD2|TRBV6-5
TGTGCCAGCAGACCGGGGACTATTCCAAAAGAGACCCAGTACTTC
CASRPGTIPKETQYF
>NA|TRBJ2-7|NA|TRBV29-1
TGCAGCGTTGTGCCCCGTGCTACGCTCTCCTACGAGCAGTACTTC
CSVVPRATLSYEQYF
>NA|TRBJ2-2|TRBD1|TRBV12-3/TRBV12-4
TGTGCCAGCACCGGACAGGGGATTGACACCGGGGAGCTGTTTTTT
CASTGQGIDTGELFF
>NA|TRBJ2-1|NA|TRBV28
TGTGCCAGCAGTTTTATCTACAGCGACAATGAGCAGTTCTTC
CASSFIYSDNEQFF
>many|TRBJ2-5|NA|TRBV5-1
TGCGCCAGCAGCTTGGTAGGGCAAGAGACCCAGTACTTC
CASSLVGQETQYF
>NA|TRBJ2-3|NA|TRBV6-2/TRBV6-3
TGTGCCAGCAGTGCCGTGGTAGATACGCAGTATTTT
CASSAVVDTQYF
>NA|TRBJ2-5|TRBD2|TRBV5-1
TGCGCCAGCAGCTCCACCGGTGCGGGAGGGCCAGAGACCCAGTACTTC
CASSSTGAGGPETQYF
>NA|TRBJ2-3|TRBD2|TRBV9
TGTGCCAGCAGCGTAGGAGCGGGAACGGATACGCAGTATTTT
CASSVGAGTDTQYF
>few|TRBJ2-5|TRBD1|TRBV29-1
TGCAGCGTTGAAACACCGGGACAGGGGCAAGAGACCCAGTACTTC
CSVETPGQGQETQYF
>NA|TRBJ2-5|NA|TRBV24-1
TGTGCCGTCGAAGGGCCCTCTCAAGAGACCCAGTACTTC
CAVEGPSQETQYF
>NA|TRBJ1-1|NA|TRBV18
TGTGCCAGCTCCCATGATTATCCCCTGAACACTGAAGCTTTCTTT
CASSHDYPLNTEAFF
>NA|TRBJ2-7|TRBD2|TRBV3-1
TGTGCCAGCAGCCAAGTAGGACTAGCGGCCTACGAGCAGTACTTC
CASSQVGLAAYEQYF
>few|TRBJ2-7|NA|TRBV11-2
TGTGCCAGCAGAAGTAAAGGGGACCCGGGGCGCGAGCAGTACTTC
CASRSKGDPGREQYF
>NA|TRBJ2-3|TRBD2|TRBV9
TGTGCCAGCAGCGGACTAGCGGAGGGAGATACGCAGTATTTT
CASSGLAEGDTQYF
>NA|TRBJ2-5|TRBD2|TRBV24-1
TGTGCCACCAGTGATCCGGGGACTAGCGGGAGAGAGACCCAGTACTTC
CATSDPGTSGRETQYF
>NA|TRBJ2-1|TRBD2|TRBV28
TGTGCCAGCAGTTTATTCACTAGCGGCAACAATGAGCAGTTCTTC
CASSLFTSGNNEQFF
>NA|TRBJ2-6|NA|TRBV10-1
TGCGCCAGCAGTGAAGGCAGGACCTCTGGGGCCAACGTCCTGACTTTC
CASSEGRTSGANVLTF
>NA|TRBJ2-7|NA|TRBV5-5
TGTGCCAGCAGCGCCGGGACTCAAAGCTCCTACGAGCAGTACTTC
CASSAGTQSSYEQYF
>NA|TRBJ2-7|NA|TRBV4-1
TGCGCCAGCAGCCCGGGACCCTTGGGGGAGCAGTACTTC
CASSPGPLGEQYF
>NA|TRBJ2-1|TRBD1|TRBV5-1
TGCGCCAGCAGATCGCCGGGACAGGGGAATTTGGAGCAGTTCTTC
CASRSPGQGNLEQFF
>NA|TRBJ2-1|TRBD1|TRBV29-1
TGCAGCGTTGAGGGACAGATCAATGAGCAGTTCTTC
CSVEGQINEQFF
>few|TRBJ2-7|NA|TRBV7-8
TGTGCCAGCAGCTTACGGGACGAAGCCTACGAGCAGTACTTC
CASSLRDEAYEQYF
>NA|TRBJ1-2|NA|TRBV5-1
TGCGCCAGCACCTCACGTGGCGGTAACTATGGCTACACCTTC
CASTSRGGNYGYTF
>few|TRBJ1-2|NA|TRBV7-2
TGTGCCAGCAGTCCCACAGGGTCGGATAGTGGCTACACCTTC
CASSPTGSDSGYTF
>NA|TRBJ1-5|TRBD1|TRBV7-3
TGTGCCAGCAGCTGGACAGGGGGTCAGCCCCAGCATTTT
CASSWTGGQPQHF
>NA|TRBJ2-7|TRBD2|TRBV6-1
TGTGCCAGCAGTGCAGTAGCGGGAGGCGAGCAGTACTTC
CASSAVAGGEQYF
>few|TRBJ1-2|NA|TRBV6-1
TGTGCCAGCAAGGACAGCCTCTTTGCGAACTATGGCTACACCTTC
CASKDSLFANYGYTF
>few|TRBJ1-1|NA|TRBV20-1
TGCAGTGCTCCTGCCCCCCCAGGGAAGACTGAAGCTTTCTTT
CSAPAPPGKTEAFF
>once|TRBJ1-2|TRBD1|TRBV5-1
TGCGCCAGCAGCAACCAGGGGGCCACCTATGGCTACACCTTC
CASSNQGATYGYTF
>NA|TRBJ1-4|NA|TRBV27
TGTGCCAGCAGTTTCAACCGCGCCACAACTAATGAAAAACTGTTTTTT
CASSFNRATTNEKLFF